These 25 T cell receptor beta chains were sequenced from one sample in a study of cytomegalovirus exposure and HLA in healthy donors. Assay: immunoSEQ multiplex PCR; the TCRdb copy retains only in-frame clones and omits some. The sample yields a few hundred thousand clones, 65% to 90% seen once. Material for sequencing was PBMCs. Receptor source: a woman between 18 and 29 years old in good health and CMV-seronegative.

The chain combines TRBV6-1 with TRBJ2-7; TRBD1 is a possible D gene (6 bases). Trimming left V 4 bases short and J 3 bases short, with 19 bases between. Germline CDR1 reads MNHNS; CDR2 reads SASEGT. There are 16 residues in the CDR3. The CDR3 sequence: CASSGDTNPNIYEQYF. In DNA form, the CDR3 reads TGTGCCAGCAGTGGGGACACAAACCCTAATATCTACGAGCAGTACTTC.

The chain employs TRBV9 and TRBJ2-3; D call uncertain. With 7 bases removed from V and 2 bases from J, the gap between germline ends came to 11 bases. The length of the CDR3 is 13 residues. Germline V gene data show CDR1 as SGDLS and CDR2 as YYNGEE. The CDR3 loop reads CASPSRYTDTQYF. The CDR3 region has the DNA TGTGCCAGCCCCTCCAGGTACACAGATACGCAGTATTTT.

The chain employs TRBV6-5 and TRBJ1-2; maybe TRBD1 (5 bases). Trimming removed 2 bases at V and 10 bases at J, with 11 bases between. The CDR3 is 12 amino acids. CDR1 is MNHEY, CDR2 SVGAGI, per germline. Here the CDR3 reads CASSYGTGYYTF. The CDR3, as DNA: TGTGCCAGCAGTTACGGTACAGGCTACTACACCTTC.

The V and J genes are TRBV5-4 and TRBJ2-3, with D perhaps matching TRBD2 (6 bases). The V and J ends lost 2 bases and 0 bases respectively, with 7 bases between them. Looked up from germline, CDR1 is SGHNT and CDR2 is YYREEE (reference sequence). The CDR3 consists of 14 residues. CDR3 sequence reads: CASSFSGSTDTQYF. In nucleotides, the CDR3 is TGTGCCAGCAGCTTTAGCGGTAGCACAGATACGCAGTATTTT. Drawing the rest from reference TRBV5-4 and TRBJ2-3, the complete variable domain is ETGVTQSPTHLIKTRGQQVTLRCSSQSGHNTVSWYQQALGQGPQFIFQYYREEENGRGNFPPRFSGLQFPNYSSELNVNALELDDSALYLCASSFSGSTDTQYFGPGTRLTVL.

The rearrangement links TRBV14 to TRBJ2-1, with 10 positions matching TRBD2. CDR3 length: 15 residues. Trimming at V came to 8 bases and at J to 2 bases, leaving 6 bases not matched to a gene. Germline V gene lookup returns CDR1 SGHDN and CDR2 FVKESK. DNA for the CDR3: TGTGCCAGCGGCGTTCTAGCGGGAGCCTACAATGAGCAGTTCTTC. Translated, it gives CASGVLAGAYNEQFF. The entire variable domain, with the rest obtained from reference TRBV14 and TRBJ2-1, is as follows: EAGVTQFPSHSVIEKGQTVTLRCDPISGHDNLYWYRRVMGKEIKFLLHFVKESKQDESGMPNNRFLAERTGGTYSTLKVQPAELEDSGVYFCASGVLAGAYNEQFFGPGTRLTVL.

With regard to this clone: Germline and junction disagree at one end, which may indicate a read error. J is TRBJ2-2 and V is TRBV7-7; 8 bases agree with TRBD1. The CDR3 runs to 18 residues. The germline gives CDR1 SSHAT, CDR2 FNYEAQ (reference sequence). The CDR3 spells CASSLQPGTGVYTGELFF. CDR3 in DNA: TGTGCTAGCAGCTTACAGCCCGGGACAGGAGTTTACACCGGGGAGCTGTTTTTT. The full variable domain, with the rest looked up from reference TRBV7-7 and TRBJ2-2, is GAGVSQSPRYKVTKRGQDVTLRCDPISSHATLYWYQQALGQGPEFLTYFNYEAQPDKSGLPSDRFSAERPEGSISTLTIQRTEQRDSAMYRCASSLQPGTGVYTGELFFGEGSRLTVL.

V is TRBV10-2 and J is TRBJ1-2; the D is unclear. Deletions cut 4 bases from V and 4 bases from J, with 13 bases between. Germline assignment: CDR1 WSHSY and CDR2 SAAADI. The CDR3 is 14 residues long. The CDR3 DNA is TGCGCCAGCAGTGTGGGTTACAGTGCCTATGGCTACACCTTC. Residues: CASSVGYSAYGYTF.

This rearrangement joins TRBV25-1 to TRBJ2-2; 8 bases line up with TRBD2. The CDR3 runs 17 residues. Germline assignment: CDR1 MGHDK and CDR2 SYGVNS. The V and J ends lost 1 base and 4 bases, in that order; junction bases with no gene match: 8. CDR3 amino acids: CASSESSGLAITGELFF. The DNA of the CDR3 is TGTGCCAGCAGTGAATCTTCTGGACTAGCCATCACCGGGGAGCTGTTTTTT.

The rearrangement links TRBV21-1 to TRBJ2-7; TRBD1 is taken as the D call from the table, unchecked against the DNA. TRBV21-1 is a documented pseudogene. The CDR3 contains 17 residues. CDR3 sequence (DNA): TGTGCCAGCAGTAAAAAACGGGCAGGCCGGACATACTACGAGCAGTACTTC. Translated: CASSKKRAGRTYYEQYF.

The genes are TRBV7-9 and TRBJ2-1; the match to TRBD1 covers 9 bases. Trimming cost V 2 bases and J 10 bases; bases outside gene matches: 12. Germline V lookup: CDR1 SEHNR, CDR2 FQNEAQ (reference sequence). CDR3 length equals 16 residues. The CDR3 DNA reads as TGTGCCAGCAGCTTACCCGGGACAGGGCCGATTGGAGAGCAGTTCTTC. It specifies CASSLPGTGPIGEQFF.

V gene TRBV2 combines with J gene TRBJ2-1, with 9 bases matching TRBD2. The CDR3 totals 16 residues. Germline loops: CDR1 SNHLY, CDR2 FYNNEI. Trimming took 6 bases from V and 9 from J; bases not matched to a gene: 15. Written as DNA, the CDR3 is TGTGCCAGCAGACTTACAAGGACTAGCGCCGGCAGTGAGCAGTTCTTC. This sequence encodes CASRLTRTSAGSEQFF.

CDR3 sequence reads: CASSLGVYRGVAGNTIYF. The CDR3 DNA reads as TGTGCCAGCAGCTTAGGGGTTTACCGGGGAGTCGCTGGAAACACCATATATTTT. This chain connects TRBV7-2 to TRBJ1-3; D is unclear. Germline assignment: CDR1 SGHTA and CDR2 FQGNSA. The CDR3 runs 18 residues. V gave up 1 base and J gave up 2 bases, with 18 bases separating them.

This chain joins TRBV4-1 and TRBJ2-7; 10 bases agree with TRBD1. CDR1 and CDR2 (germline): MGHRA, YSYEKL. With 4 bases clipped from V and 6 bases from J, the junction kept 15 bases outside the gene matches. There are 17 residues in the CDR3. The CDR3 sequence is CASSRKTTGQGMGEQYF. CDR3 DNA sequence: TGCGCCAGCAGCCGAAAGACCACGGGACAGGGGATGGGCGAGCAGTACTTC.

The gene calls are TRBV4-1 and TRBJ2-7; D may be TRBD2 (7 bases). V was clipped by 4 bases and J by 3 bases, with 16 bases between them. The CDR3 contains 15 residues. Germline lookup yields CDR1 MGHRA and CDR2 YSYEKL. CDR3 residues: CASSRGVGGLYEQYF. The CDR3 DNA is TGCGCCAGCAGCCGAGGAGTCGGGGGGCTCTACGAGCAGTACTTC.

CDR3 sequence: CASSLEPDYSPLHF. The CDR3 DNA is TGTGCCAGCAGCTTGGAGCCTGACTATTCACCCCTCCACTTT. This chain connects TRBV11-1 to TRBJ1-6, with no clear D. The CDR3 covers 14 residues. The V gene's germline CDR1 is SGHAT and CDR2 FQDESV (reference sequence). Deletions cut 3 bases from V and 8 bases from J, with 11 bases between.

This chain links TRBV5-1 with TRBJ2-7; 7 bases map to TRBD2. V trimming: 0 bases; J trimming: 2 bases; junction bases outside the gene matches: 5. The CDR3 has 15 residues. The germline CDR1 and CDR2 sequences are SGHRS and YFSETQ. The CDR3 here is CASSLGTRKAYEQYF. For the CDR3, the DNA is TGCGCCAGCAGCTTGGGGACTAGAAAGGCCTACGAGCAGTACTTC. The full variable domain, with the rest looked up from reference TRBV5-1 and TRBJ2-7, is KAGVTQTPRYLIKTRGQQVTLSCSPISGHRSVSWYQQTPGQGLQFLFEYFSETQRNKGNFPGRFSGRQFSNSRSEMNVSTLELGDSALYLCASSLGTRKAYEQYFGPGTRLTVT.

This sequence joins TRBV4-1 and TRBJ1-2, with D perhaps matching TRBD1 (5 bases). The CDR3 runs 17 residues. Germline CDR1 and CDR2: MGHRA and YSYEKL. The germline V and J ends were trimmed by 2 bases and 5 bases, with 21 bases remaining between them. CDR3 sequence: CASSQIADSLGGYGYTF. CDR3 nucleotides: TGCGCCAGCAGCCAAATTGCGGACTCGCTGGGGGGGTATGGCTACACCTTC.

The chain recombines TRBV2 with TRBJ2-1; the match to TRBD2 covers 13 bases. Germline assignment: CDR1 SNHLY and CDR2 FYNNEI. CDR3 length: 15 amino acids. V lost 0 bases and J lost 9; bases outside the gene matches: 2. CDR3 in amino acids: CASSEALAGGGEQFF. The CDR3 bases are TGTGCCAGCAGTGAAGCACTAGCGGGAGGGGGTGAGCAGTTCTTC.

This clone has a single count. The CDR3 DNA reads TGTGCCAGCAGCGAAGGACTAGCAACAGATACGCAGTATTTT. This sequence encodes CASSEGLATDTQYF. The chain recombines TRBV9 with TRBJ2-3, with 8 bases aligning to TRBD2. Germline values: CDR1 SGDLS, CDR2 YYNGEE. V shed 3 bases and J 3 bases; nucleotides not matched to a gene: 3. This CDR3 is 14 amino acids long. The variable domain in full, completed from reference TRBV9 and TRBJ2-3, reads DSGVTQTPKHLITATGQRVTLRCSPRSGDLSVYWYQQSLDQGLQFLIQYYNGEERAKGNILERFSAQQFPDLHSELNLSSLELGDSALYFCASSEGLATDTQYFGPGTRLTVL.

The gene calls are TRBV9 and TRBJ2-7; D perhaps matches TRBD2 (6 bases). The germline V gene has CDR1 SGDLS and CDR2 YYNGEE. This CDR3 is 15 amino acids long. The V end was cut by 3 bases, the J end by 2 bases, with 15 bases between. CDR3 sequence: CASSASGGFPYEQYF. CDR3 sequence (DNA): TGTGCCAGCAGCGCTTCCGGAGGGTTCCCCTACGAGCAGTACTTC. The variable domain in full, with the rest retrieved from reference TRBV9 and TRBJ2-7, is DSGVTQTPKHLITATGQRVTLRCSPRSGDLSVYWYQQSLDQGLQFLIQYYNGEERAKGNILERFSAQQFPDLHSELNLSSLELGDSALYFCASSASGGFPYEQYFGPGTRLTVT.

CDR3: CAWIGTGRNEQYF. The CDR3, as DNA: TGTGCCTGGATCGGGACAGGGAGAAACGAGCAGTACTTC. This chain joins TRBV30 and TRBJ2-7, with 9 nucleotides matching TRBD1. There are 13 residues in the CDR3. V was pared by 4 bases and J by 5 bases, with 6 bases of the junction left unmatched. Germline loops: CDR1 GTSNPN, CDR2 SVGIG (reference sequence).

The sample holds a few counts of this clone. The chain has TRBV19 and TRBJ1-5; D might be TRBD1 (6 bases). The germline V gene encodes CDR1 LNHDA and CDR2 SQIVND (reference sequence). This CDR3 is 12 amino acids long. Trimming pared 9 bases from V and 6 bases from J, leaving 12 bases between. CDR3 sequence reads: CASRTGFQPQHF. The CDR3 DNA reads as TGTGCCAGCCGCACAGGGTTTCAGCCCCAGCATTTT. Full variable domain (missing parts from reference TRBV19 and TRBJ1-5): DGGITQSPKYLFRKEGQNVTLSCEQNLNHDAMYWYRQDPGQGLRLIYYSQIVNDFQKGDIAEGYSVSREKKESFPLTVTSAQKNPTAFYLCASRTGFQPQHFGDGTRLSIL.

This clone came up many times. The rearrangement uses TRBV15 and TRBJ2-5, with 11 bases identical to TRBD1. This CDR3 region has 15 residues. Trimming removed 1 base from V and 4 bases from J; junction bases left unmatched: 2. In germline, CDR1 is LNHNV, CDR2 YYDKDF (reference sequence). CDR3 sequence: CATSRGTGGAETQYF. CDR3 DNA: TGTGCCACCAGCAGAGGGACAGGGGGCGCAGAGACCCAGTACTTC.

The CDR3 is CASSLDVPGFRFYGYTF. The CDR3 region has the DNA TGTGCCAGCAGTTTAGATGTCCCAGGGTTTAGATTCTATGGCTACACCTTC. V gene TRBV28 combines with J gene TRBJ1-2; D perhaps matches TRBD1 (5 bases). CDR3 size: 17 residues. Looked up from germline, CDR1 is MDHEN and CDR2 is SYDVKM. Trimming took off 2 bases at V and 4 bases at J, with 20 bases between the two ends.

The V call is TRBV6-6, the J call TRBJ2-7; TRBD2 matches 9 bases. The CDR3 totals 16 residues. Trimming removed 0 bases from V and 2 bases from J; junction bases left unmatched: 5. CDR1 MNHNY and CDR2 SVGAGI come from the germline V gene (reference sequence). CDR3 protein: CASSYSVGLATYEQYF. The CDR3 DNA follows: TGTGCCAGCAGTTACTCTGTTGGACTAGCGACCTACGAGCAGTACTTC.